The TCR beta chain described here comes from a study of beta chain features in type 1 diabetes. Study-level background: On cell yields, gender and age, patients and healthy donors were similar.

About this clone itself: Its antigen is as yet unknown.

The CDR3 sequence is 16 residues long. Trimming shortened V by 2 bases and J by 0 bases, and 13 bases separated the two germline ends. Per the germline V gene, CDR1 is GTSNPN and CDR2 is SVGIG (reference sequence). cDNA synthesis used the whole RNA isolate, giving expressed TCRB sequences. TCRdb's copy holds only in-frame clones and misses some; the assay was immunoSEQ multiplex PCR. Of under 350,000 clones in the sample, 24% were seen once. Study results and caveats: Shorter templates might be favored by PCR, equally in patients and controls. Healthy donors had naive, central memory and Treg TCRB repertoires that appeared less similar than those seen among patients. Across all four CD4+ subsets, people with type 1 diabetes showed modestly shorter TCRB CDR3s.

This TCR derives from a woman under 40 with type 1 diabetes. This chain connects TRBV30 to TRBJ1-4, with a weak D call TRBD1 (5 bases). Sequences were obtained from naive CD4+ T cells from blood. The CDR3: CAWSINRPPTNEKLFF. As DNA, the CDR3 is TGTGCCTGGAGTATTAACAGGCCACCAACTAATGAAAAACTGTTTTTT.